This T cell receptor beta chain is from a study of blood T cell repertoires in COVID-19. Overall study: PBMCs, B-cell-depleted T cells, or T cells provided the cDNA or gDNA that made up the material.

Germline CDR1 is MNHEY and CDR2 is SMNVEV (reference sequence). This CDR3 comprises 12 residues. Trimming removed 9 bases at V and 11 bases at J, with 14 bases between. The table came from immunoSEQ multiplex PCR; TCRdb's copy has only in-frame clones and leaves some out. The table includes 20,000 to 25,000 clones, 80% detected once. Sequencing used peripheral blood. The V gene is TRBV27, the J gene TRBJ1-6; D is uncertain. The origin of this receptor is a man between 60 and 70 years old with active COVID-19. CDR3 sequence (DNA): TGTGCCAGAACTAGGAATGTTGCACCCCTCCACTTT. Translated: CARTRNVAPLHF.